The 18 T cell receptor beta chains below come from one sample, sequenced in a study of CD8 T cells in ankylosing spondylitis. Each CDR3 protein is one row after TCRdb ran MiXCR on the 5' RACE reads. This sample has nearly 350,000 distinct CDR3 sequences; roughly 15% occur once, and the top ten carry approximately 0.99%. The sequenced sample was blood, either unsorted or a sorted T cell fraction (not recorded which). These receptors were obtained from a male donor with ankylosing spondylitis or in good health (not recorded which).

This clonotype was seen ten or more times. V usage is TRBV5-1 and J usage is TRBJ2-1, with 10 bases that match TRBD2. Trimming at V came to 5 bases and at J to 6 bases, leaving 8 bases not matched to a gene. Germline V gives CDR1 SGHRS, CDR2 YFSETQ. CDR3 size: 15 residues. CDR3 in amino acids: CASSQVAGGFNEQFF. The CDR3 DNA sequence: TGCGCCAGCAGTCAAGTAGCGGGAGGTTTCAATGAGCAGTTCTTC.

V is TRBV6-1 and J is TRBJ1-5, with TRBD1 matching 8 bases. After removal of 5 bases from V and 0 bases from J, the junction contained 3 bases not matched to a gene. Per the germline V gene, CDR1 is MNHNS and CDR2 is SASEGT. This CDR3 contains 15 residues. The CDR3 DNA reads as TGTGCCAGCAGTCCTCAGGGGGCTAGCAATCAGCCCCAGCATTTT. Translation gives CASSPQGASNQPQHF.

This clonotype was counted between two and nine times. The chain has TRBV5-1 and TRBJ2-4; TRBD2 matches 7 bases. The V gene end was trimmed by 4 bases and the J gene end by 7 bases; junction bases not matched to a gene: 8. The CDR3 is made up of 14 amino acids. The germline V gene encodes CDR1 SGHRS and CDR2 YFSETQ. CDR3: CASSPAREGNIQYF. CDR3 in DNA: TGCGCCAGCAGCCCGGCCAGGGAGGGGAACATTCAGTACTTC. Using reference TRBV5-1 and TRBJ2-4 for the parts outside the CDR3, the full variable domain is KAGVTQTPRYLIKTRGQQVTLSCSPISGHRSVSWYQQTPGQGLQFLFEYFSETQRNKGNFPGRFSGRQFSNSRSEMNVSTLELGDSALYLCASSPAREGNIQYFGAGTRLSVL.

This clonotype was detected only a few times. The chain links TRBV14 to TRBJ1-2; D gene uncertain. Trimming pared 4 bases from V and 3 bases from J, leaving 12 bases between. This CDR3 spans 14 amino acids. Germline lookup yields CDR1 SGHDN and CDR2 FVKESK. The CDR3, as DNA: TGTGCCAGCAGCCCATGGACGGCATACTATGGCTACACCTTC. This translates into CASSPWTAYYGYTF.

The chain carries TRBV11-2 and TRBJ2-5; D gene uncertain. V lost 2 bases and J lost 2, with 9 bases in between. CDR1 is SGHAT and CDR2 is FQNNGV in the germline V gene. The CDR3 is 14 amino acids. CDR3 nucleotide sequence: TGTGCCAGCAGCTTATTTTTCCAACAAGAGACCCAGTACTTC. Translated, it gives CASSLFFQQETQYF. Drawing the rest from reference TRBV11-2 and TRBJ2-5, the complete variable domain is EAGVAQSPRYKIIEKRQSVAFWCNPISGHATLYWYQQILGQGPKLLIQFQNNGVVDDSQLPKDRFSAERLKGVDSTLKIQPAKLEDSAVYLCASSLFFQQETQYFGPGTRLLVL.

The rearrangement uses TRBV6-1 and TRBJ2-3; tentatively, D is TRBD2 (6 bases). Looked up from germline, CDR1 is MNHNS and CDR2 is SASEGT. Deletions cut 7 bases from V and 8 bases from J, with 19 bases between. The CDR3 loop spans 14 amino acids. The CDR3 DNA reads TGTGCCAGCACGGGGGTAGGGATTAGGGCTACGCAGTATTTT. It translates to CASTGVGIRATQYF.

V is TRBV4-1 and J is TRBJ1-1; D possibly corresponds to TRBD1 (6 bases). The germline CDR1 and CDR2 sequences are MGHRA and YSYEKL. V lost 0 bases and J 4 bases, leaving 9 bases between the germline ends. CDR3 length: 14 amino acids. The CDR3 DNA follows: TGCGCCAGCAGCCAAGATCGCAGGGGCACTGAAGCTTTCTTT. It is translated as CASSQDRRGTEAFF.

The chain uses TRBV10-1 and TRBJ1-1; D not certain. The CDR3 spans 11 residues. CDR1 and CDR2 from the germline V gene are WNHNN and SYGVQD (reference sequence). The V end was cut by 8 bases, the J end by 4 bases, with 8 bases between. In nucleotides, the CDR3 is TGCGCCAGCCGGCAAGGCACTGAAGCTTTCTTT. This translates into CASRQGTEAFF.

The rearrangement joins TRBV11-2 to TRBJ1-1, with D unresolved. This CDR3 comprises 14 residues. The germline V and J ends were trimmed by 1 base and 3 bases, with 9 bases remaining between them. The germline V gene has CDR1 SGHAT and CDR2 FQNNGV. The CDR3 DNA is TGTGCCAGCAGCTTAGTAAGATTGGACACTGAAGCTTTCTTT. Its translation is CASSLVRLDTEAFF. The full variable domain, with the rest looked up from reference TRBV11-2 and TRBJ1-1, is EAGVAQSPRYKIIEKRQSVAFWCNPISGHATLYWYQQILGQGPKLLIQFQNNGVVDDSQLPKDRFSAERLKGVDSTLKIQPAKLEDSAVYLCASSLVRLDTEAFFGQGTRLTVV.

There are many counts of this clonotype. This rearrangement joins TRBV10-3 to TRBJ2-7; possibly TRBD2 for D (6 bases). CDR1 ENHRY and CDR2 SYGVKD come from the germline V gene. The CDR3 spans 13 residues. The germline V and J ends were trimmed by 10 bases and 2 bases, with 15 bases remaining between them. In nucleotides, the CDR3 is TGTGCCAACTCCGGGACGGGGGCCTACGAGCAGTACTTC. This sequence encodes CANSGTGAYEQYF.

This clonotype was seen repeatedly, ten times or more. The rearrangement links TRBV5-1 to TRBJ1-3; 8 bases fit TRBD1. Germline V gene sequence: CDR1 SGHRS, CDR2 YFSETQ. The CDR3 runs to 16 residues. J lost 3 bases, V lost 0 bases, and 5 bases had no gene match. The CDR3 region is CASSLVSGGYGNTIYF. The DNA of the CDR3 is TGCGCCAGCAGCTTGGTTTCAGGGGGCTATGGAAACACCATATATTTT.

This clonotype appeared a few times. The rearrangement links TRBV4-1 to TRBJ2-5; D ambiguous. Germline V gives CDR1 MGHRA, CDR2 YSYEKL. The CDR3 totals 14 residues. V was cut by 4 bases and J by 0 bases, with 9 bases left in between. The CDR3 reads CASSPSADQETQYF. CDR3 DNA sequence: TGCGCCAGCAGCCCCTCGGCAGACCAAGAGACCCAGTACTTC.

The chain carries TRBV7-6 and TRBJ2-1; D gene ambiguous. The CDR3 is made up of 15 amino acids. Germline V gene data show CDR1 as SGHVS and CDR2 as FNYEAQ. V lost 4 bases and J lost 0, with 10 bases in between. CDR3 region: CASSYQFSSYNEQFF. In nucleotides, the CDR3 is TGTGCCAGCAGCTACCAATTTAGCTCCTACAATGAGCAGTTCTTC.

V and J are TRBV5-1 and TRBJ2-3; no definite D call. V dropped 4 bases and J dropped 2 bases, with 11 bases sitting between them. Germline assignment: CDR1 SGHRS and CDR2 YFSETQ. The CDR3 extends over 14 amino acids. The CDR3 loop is CASSQTRTTDTQYF. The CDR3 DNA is TGCGCCAGCAGCCAAACCCGGACCACAGATACGCAGTATTTT.

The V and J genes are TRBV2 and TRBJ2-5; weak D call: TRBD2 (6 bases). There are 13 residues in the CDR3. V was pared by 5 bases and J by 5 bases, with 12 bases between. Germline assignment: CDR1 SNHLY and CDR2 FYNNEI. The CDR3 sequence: CASSRDSEETQYF. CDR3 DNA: TGTGCCAGCAGTAGGGACTCCGAGGAGACCCAGTACTTC.

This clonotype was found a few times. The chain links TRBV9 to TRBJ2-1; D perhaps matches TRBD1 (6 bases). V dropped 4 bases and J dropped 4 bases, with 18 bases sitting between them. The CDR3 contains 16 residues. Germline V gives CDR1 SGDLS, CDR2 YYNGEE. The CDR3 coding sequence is TGTGCCAGCAGCAGGGGGAGAGAAGGACATTACAATGAGCAGTTCTTC. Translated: CASSRGREGHYNEQFF.

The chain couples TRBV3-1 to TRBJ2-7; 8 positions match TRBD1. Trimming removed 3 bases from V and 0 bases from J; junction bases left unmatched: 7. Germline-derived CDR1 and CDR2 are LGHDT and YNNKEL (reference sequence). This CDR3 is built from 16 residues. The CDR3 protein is CASSHRDRSPSYEQYF. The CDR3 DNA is TGTGCCAGCAGCCACCGGGACAGGTCCCCCTCCTACGAGCAGTACTTC.

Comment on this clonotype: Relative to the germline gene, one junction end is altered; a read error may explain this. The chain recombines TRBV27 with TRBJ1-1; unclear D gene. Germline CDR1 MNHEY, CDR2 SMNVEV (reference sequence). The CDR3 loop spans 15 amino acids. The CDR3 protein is CASSPIGTANTEVFF. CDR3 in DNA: TGTGCCAGCAGCCCTATCGGCACGGCGAACACTGAAGTTTTCTTT.